This section outlines one T cell receptor beta chain sequence together with its context. Its antigen remains unknown. The data were taken from a study of T cell responses to AZD1222 COVID-19 vaccine. Study overall: Second-dose timings of about 4 or about 12 weeks were pooled. Notes on the study in general: Close to half of spike-specific TCRs reportedly recognize unmutated variant regions. Repertoires in all cases were sampled only once the peak T cell response had passed.

TCRdb keeps only in-frame clones here, not all; method: immunoSEQ multiplex PCR. The table has 150,000 to 200,000 clones, 94% seen once; the top ten hold about 0.6%. CDR1 and CDR2 from the germline V gene are MGHRA and YSYEKL. The ends were cut back, 4 bases at V and 6 bases at J, with 7 bases in the middle. The CDR3 has 13 amino acids. This sequence was found in an adult in good health. V usage is TRBV4-1 and J usage is TRBJ1-6, with D possibly matching TRBD1 (5 bases). The sequences come from peripheral blood, collected on day 0 of AZD1222 vaccination. Written as DNA, the CDR3 is TGCGCCAGCAGCCGAGGGACTAATTCACCCCTCCACTTT. Translation gives CASSRGTNSPLHF.